This is a list of T cell receptor beta chains from one sample in a study of neurological immune-mediated disorders. TCRdb recomputed calls from the 5' RACE reads with MiXCR, one row per CDR3 protein. The sample shows some 70,000 distinct CDR3 sequences, 3% to 3.5% of them seen only once. The sequencing input was PBMCs. The receptor source for this set is a man in his forties with multiple sclerosis. CDR3s include the opening cysteine and the closing phenylalanine or tryptophan. The D gene is left open where the match is weak. A row's size may be missing; if present it is once, few, many or a size class.

J: TRBJ2-3; V: TRBV27; D: TRBD2; size: few; DNA: TGTGCCAGCAGTTCCACTCAACTAGCGGGAGACGGCACGCAGTATTTT; CDR3: CASSSTQLAGDGTQYF
J: TRBJ1-2; V: TRBV29-1; D: TRBD1; size: many; DNA: TGCAGCGTTGGGGACAGGGCCCATGGCTACACCTTC; CDR3: CSVGDRAHGYTF
J: TRBJ1-5; V: TRBV7-9; D: -; size: many; DNA: TGTGCCAACAGCCTAGCGTTTGTGGGGCAGCCCCAGCATTTT; CDR3: CANSLAFVGQPQHF
J: TRBJ1-6; V: TRBV5-5; D: TRBD1; size: many; DNA: TGTGCCAGCAGCTTGGCCGGAGGGGGCTCACCCCTCCACTTT; CDR3: CASSLAGGGSPLHF
J: TRBJ2-2; V: TRBV5-1; D: TRBD2; size: many; DNA: TGCGCCAGCACGGGACTAGTCCGGGCCGGGGAGCTGTTTTTT; CDR3: CASTGLVRAGELFF
J: TRBJ1-6; V: TRBV12-3/TRBV12-4; D: -; size: many; DNA: TGTGCCAGCAGTTTAGACGGTACACGGAGCTCCTATAATTCACCCCTCCACTTT; CDR3: CASSLDGTRSSYNSPLHF
J: TRBJ1-1; V: TRBV5-1; D: -; size: many; DNA: TGCGCCAGCAGCTTGGGGTCAGGCTTTACTGAAGCTTTCTTT; CDR3: CASSLGSGFTEAFF
J: TRBJ2-7; V: TRBV7-9; D: TRBD2; size: many; DNA: TGTGCCAGCAGTTCTAGCGGGAGGGCTGAGGACGAGCAGTACTTC; CDR3: CASSSSGRAEDEQYF
J: TRBJ2-7; V: TRBV20-1; D: -; size: many; DNA: TGCAGTGCTAGGCCGCCTCAGAACTCCTACGAGCAGTACTTC; CDR3: CSARPPQNSYEQYF
J: TRBJ1-1; V: TRBV12-5; D: -; size: -; DNA: TGTGCTAGTGGGTTTATAGGGGTCGGGGCCACTGAAGCTTTCTTT; CDR3: CASGFIGVGATEAFF
J: TRBJ2-1; V: TRBV3-1; D: TRBD2; size: many; DNA: TGTGCCAGCAGCCTCCCCCCACTAGCGGGAGTGAATGAGCAGTTCTTC; CDR3: CASSLPPLAGVNEQFF
J: TRBJ1-2; V: TRBV12-3/TRBV12-4; D: -; size: many; DNA: TGTGCCAGCAGTTTACGGGGCGCATATGGCTACACCTTC; CDR3: CASSLRGAYGYTF
J: TRBJ1-2; V: TRBV7-2; D: -; size: -; DNA: TGTGCCAGCAGCCAGGGATGGAATTCCTATGGCTACACCTTC; CDR3: CASSQGWNSYGYTF